This T cell receptor (beta chain) was captured in a study of OX40 agonist ivuxolimab in advanced cancers. Study summary: An anti-OX40 (CD134) antibody with agonistic activity, ivuxolimab, was administered to patients. At doses from 0.01 to 10 mg/kg, patients were given intravenous ivuxolimab every 2 weeks. A male proportion of about 86% was recorded, with mean age approximately 57 years and range about 23 to 80. Overall study findings and caveats: Researchers did not establish what antigens the expanded peripheral T cells target.

Using immunoSEQ multiplex PCR, the repertoire was profiled, and TCRdb retains in-frame clones only, with some absent. This sample has approximately 99,000 clones, with more than 95% found just once. Notes on this clone: Antigen: not known.

Sequences were derived from CD4+ or CD8+ T cells sorted from blood, sampled in a trial of the OX40 agonist ivuxolimab. This clonotype was obtained from an adult with an advanced solid tumor such as melanoma, head and neck, liver or kidney cancer.

The CDR3 DNA is TGTGCCAGCAGTCCACGGACAGGGGGACAGCCCCAGCATTTT. It specifies CASSPRTGGQPQHF. The chain is built from TRBV27 and TRBJ1-5; TRBD1 matches at 10 bases. Germline-derived CDR1 and CDR2 are MNHEY and SMNVEV (reference sequence). The CDR3 covers 14 residues. V shed 5 bases, J shed 7 bases, and the junction held 5 bases outside the gene matches.